This TCR beta chain was identified in a study of cytomegalovirus exposure and HLA in healthy donors. Study-wide points: It was likely that a cluster of highly shared sequence variants was a sequencing artifact. Reports showed the classifier diagnosing cytomegalovirus status with high specificity and sensitivity.

The PCR made use of 60 Vbeta and 13 Jbeta primers. The protocol was immunoSEQ multiplex PCR, while the TCRdb copy is restricted to in-frame clones and leaves out a portion. The sample includes some 150,000 clones, 80% to 90% of them seen just once. The CDR3 loop spans 12 amino acids. V lost 5 bases and J lost 8, with 9 bases in between. Germline values: CDR1 LNHDA, CDR2 SQIVND (reference sequence). About this clone itself: Its antigen is as yet unknown.

V usage is TRBV19 and J usage is TRBJ1-4; D unclear. The material sequenced was PBMCs. This TCR was recovered from a woman in her thirties in good health and CMV-seropositive. This CDR3 reads CASSQRGEKLFF. The CDR3 DNA reads TGTGCCAGTAGTCAGAGAGGGGAAAAACTGTTTTTT.